This T cell receptor beta chain was retrieved from a study of blood T cell repertoires in COVID-19. For the study at large: Acute-phase and convalescent COVID-19 samples originated in the United States, Italy and Spain. In each case, the material was cDNA or gDNA derived from T cells, B-cell-depleted T cells, or PBMCs.

This study enrolled people aged roughly 18 to 89 from around 25 US geographic areas. Cohorts were determined from participant-reported clinical history. Method: immunoSEQ multiplex PCR; TCRdb's copy keeps in-frame clones and lacks some. The table includes about 270,000 clones, just under 90% detected once. V lost 3 bases to trimming and J lost 8 bases; unmatched junction nucleotides: 13. Germline CDR1 LGHDT, CDR2 YNNKEL (reference sequence). This CDR3 region has 17 residues. This TCR derives from a woman between 25 and 40 years old with acute COVID-19. Sequenced input: PBMCs or T cells enriched from blood (not recorded which). This chain joins TRBV3-1 (or the pseudogene TRBV3-2) and TRBJ2-1, with 10 bases aligning to TRBD1. The CDR3 loop reads CASSHPITTGGRDEQFF. The CDR3 coding sequence is TGTGCCAGCAGCCACCCCATAACGACAGGGGGCCGCGATGAGCAGTTCTTC.